These 18 T cell receptor beta chains were all obtained from the same sample, sequenced in a study of blood T cell repertoires in COVID-19. Some clones are missing from TCRdb's copy, which holds only in-frame ones; the method was immunoSEQ multiplex PCR. The table includes 300,000 to 400,000 clones, more than 80% detected once. The sequenced material came from peripheral blood. The receptors derive from a woman in her thirties with COVID-19, enrolled during active disease.

The chain joins TRBV19 to TRBJ1-4; TRBD1 agrees at 8 bases. Germline lookup yields CDR1 LNHDA and CDR2 SQIVND (reference sequence). CDR3 length: 15 amino acids. V was clipped by 3 bases and J by 8 bases; unmatched bases: 8. CDR3 in DNA: TGTGCCAGTAGTATTGGCAGGGGGCGGTTGGAAAAACTGTTTTTT. Its translation: CASSIGRGRLEKLFF.

V and J are TRBV9 and TRBJ2-7; 9 bases fit TRBD1. The V gene end was trimmed by 0 bases and the J gene end by 3 bases; junction bases not matched to a gene: 1. The CDR3 has 14 residues. In germline, CDR1 is SGDLS, CDR2 YYNGEE. The chain's CDR3 is CASSVGQGGYEQYF. The CDR3 DNA sequence: TGTGCCAGCAGCGTAGGACAGGGGGGCTACGAGCAGTACTTC.

The V gene is TRBV12-3 or TRBV12-4, the J gene TRBJ1-2; D possibly corresponds to TRBD1 (5 bases). The CDR3 totals 12 residues. V was clipped by 11 bases and J by 0 bases, with 10 bases between them. CDR3 sequence reads: CALTTANYGYTF. CDR3 DNA sequence: TGTGCCTTGACGACAGCTAACTATGGCTACACCTTC.

The chain employs TRBV4-3 and TRBJ2-1, with 12 bases fitting TRBD1. The CDR3 length is 15 residues. Germline V lookup: CDR1 LGHNA, CDR2 YSLEER. The ends lost 4 bases at V and 9 bases at J; junction bases unmatched: 7. CDR3 nucleotide sequence: TGCGCCAGCAGCCTCGGGACAGGGGGCTTTAGTGAGCAGTTCTTC. Translating it yields CASSLGTGGFSEQFF.

CDR3 DNA sequence: TGTGCCAGCAGCTTAGATAGGGGGCTGTCACCCCTCCACTTT. This sequence encodes CASSLDRGLSPLHF. The chain is built from TRBV7-2 and TRBJ1-6, with 7 bases fitting TRBD1. CDR3 length: 14 amino acids. Germline V gene data show CDR1 as SGHTA and CDR2 as FQGNSA. Trimming took 1 base from V and 10 from J; bases not matched to a gene: 4. Full variable domain (rest looked up from reference TRBV7-2 and TRBJ1-6): GAGVSQSPSNKVTEKGKDVELRCDPISGHTALYWYRQSLGQGLEFLIYFQGNSAPDKSGLPSDRFSAERTGGSVSTLTIQRTQQEDSAVYLCASSLDRGLSPLHFGNGTRLTVT.

The rearrangement links TRBV2 to TRBJ2-4, with 8 nucleotides matching TRBD2. The ends lost 7 bases at V and 3 bases at J; junction bases unmatched: 5. There are 14 residues in the CDR3. Looked up from germline, CDR1 is SNHLY and CDR2 is FYNNEI. The CDR3 nucleotides read TGTGCCAGCACCGAGGGACTAGGCAAAAACATTCAGTACTTC. This codes for CASTEGLGKNIQYF. Drawing the rest from reference TRBV2 and TRBJ2-4, the complete variable domain is EPEVTQTPSHQVTQMGQEVILRCVPISNHLYFYWYRQILGQKVEFLVSFYNNEISEKSEIFDDQFSVERPDGSNFTLKIRSTKLEDSAMYFCASTEGLGKNIQYFGAGTRLSVL.

This chain uses TRBV18 with TRBJ2-6; 7 bases agree with TRBD1. The germline V gene has CDR1 KGHSH and CDR2 LQKENI. The CDR3 is made up of 17 amino acids. V was pared by 6 bases and J by 0 bases, with 8 bases of the junction left unmatched. The CDR3 DNA reads TGTGCCAGCTCGACAGGGAGCTCCTTCTCTGGGGCCAACGTCCTGACTTTC. Its translation: CASSTGSSFSGANVLTF.

This clone was seen once. This sequence joins TRBV10-2 and TRBJ2-7; TRBD2 aligns across 9 bases. Germline loops: CDR1 WSHSY, CDR2 SAAADI. The CDR3 has 18 residues. J lost 1 base, V lost 0 bases, and 10 bases had no gene match. DNA for the CDR3: TGCGCCAGCAGTGAGTCGTTTAGCGGGAGATCTGCGTCCTACGAGCAGTACGTC. Its protein is CASSESFSGRSASYEQYV.

This clone was counted only a few times. The V and J genes are TRBV12-3 or TRBV12-4 and TRBJ1-2; TRBD1 aligns across 7 bases. The CDR3 sequence is 12 residues long. V shed 6 bases and J 5 bases; nucleotides not matched to a gene: 3. In nucleotides, the CDR3 is TGTGCCAGCAGAGTGGGACAGTATGGCTACACCTTC. This sequence encodes CASRVGQYGYTF.

This chain joins TRBV6-2 or TRBV6-3 and TRBJ1-1; D is ambiguous. The germline V and J ends were trimmed by 5 bases and 1 base, with 11 bases remaining between them. This CDR3 spans 14 amino acids. Germline values: CDR1 MNHEY, CDR2 SVGEGT. For the CDR3, the DNA is TGTGCCAGCAGTCCACTCACCCGGAACACTGAAGCTTTCTTT. This codes for CASSPLTRNTEAFF.

The chain carries TRBV4-3 and TRBJ1-2; D is unclear. The CDR3 contains 15 residues. V was pared by 0 bases and J by 4 bases, with 12 bases between. Germline values: CDR1 LGHNA, CDR2 YSLEER. The DNA of the CDR3 is TGCGCCAGCAGCCAAGATATGGCAGGCCTCTATGGCTACACCTTC. It codes for CASSQDMAGLYGYTF.

The V call is TRBV5-1, the J call TRBJ2-3; 11 bases line up with TRBD1. The J segment lost 6 bases and the V segment lost 0 bases, leaving 0 bases of the junction unmatched. CDR1 SGHRS and CDR2 YFSETQ come from the germline V gene. There are 14 residues in the CDR3. In nucleotides, the CDR3 is TGCGCCAGCAGCTTGGGGGACAGGGGGGATACGCAGTATTTT. Amino acid sequence: CASSLGDRGDTQYF.

The CDR3 sequence: CASSAHGLAEDNEQFF. The CDR3, as DNA: TGTGCCAGCAGCGCCCATGGTCTAGCGGAAGACAATGAGCAGTTCTTC. The chain links TRBV7-2 to TRBJ2-1; 7 positions match TRBD2. V lost 5 bases to trimming and J lost 5 bases; unmatched junction nucleotides: 12. CDR3 length: 16 residues. The germline CDR1 and CDR2 sequences are SGHTA and FQGNSA.

This chain's CDR3 is CASSVGGNTEAFF. CDR3 nucleotide sequence: TGTGCCAGCAGCGTCGGGGGGAACACTGAAGCTTTCTTT. The gene calls are TRBV12-3 or TRBV12-4 and TRBJ1-1; a possible D gene is TRBD1 (5 bases). This CDR3 has 13 residues. Trimming left V 6 bases short and J 1 base short, with 9 bases between.

The chain combines TRBV4-3 with TRBJ2-3; TRBD2 aligns across 9 bases. The CDR3 contains 16 residues. Trimming removed 3 bases from V and 5 bases from J; junction bases left unmatched: 9. CDR1 and CDR2 (germline): LGHNA, YSLEER. The CDR3 reads CASSHGGLAQGDTQYF. In nucleotides, the CDR3 is TGCGCCAGCAGCCACGGTGGACTAGCGCAGGGAGATACGCAGTATTTT.

The J gene is TRBJ1-2, the V gene TRBV6-5; D gene unclear. Per the germline V gene, CDR1 is MNHEY and CDR2 is SVGAGI. There are 12 residues in the CDR3. Trimming took off 3 bases at V and 4 bases at J, with 6 bases between the two ends. The DNA of the CDR3 is TGTGCCAGCAGTTATACGGGCTATGGCTACACCTTC. Translated: CASSYTGYGYTF.

CDR3 sequence: CASSPTSGMYEQYV. As DNA, the CDR3 is TGTGCCAGCTCACCTACTAGCGGGATGTACGAGCAGTACGTC. V usage is TRBV18 and J usage is TRBJ2-7; 10 nucleotides align to TRBD2. Trimming removed 3 bases from V and 4 bases from J; junction bases left unmatched: 3. Germline lookup yields CDR1 KGHSH and CDR2 LQKENI. This CDR3 is 14 amino acids long.

This chain links TRBV5-1 with TRBJ1-1, with TRBD1 identical over 12 bases. Unmatched junction bases numbered 3, after V lost 7 bases and J lost 2 bases. Germline CDR1 and CDR2: SGHRS and YFSETQ. This CDR3 is built from 14 residues. CDR3 amino acids: CASGTGGRNTEAFF. The CDR3 DNA reads as TGCGCCAGCGGGACAGGGGGCCGTAACACTGAAGCTTTCTTT.